The clone carrying this TCR beta chain was counted at least ten times. Arm-PCR of CDR3 regions and iRepertoire HTBI primers were used to build TCR beta libraries. TCRdb re-called the multiplex PCR reads with MiXCR, one entry per CDR3 protein. The sample shows 450,000 to 700,000 distinct CDR3 sequences, 13% of them seen only once. The CDR3 length is 14 residues. V was pared by 5 bases and J by 2 bases, with 5 bases of the junction left unmatched. Germline V gene data show CDR1 as SEHNR and CDR2 as FQNEAQ (reference sequence). Time point defined: newly diagnosed GD, antithyroid drugs for less than 3 months. RNA extracted from PBMCs served as the sequencing template. These data belong to a study of regulatory T cells in long-lasting Graves disease. The data were also submitted as part of a second study, on T cells in Graves' hyperthyroidism and ophthalmopathy. That work adds: The HTBI primer set served for first-round RT-PCR of the TCR CDR3.

The origin of this receptor is a man younger than 45 with Graves disease. Material: peripheral blood mononuclear cells (PBMCs), obtained at new diagnosis, from a patient treated with antithyroid drugs. The chain joins TRBV7-9 to TRBJ1-1; the match to TRBD1 covers 7 bases. CDR3: CASSPRQGNTEAFF. CDR3 nucleotide sequence: TGTGCCAGCAGCCCCAGACAGGGAAACACTGAAGCTTTCTTT. The variable domain in full, completed from reference TRBV7-9 and TRBJ1-1, reads DTGVSQNPRHKITKRGQNVTFRCDPISEHNRLYWYRQTLGQGPEFLTYFQNEAQLEKSRLLSDRFSAERPKGSFSTLEIQRTEQGDSAMYLCASSPRQGNTEAFFGQGTRLTVV.